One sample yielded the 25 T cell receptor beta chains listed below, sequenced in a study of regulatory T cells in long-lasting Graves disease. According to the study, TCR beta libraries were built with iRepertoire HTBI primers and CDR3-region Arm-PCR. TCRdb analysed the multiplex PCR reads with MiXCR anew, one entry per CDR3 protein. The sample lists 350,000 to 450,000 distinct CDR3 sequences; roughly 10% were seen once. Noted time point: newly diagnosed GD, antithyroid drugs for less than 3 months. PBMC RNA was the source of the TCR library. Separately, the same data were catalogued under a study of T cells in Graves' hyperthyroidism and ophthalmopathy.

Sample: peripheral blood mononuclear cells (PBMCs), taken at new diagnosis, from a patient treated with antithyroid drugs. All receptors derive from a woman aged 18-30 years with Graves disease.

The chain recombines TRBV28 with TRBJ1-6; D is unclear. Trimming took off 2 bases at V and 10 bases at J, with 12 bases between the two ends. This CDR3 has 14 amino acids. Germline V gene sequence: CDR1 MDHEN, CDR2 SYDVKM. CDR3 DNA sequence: TGTGCCAGCAGTTTAGGAGGGTTGGGCTCACCCCTCCACTTT. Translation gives CASSLGGLGSPLHF.

For the CDR3, the DNA is TGTGCCAGCAGTTACGAGGGTCAGTATGGCTACACCTTC. It encodes CASSYEGQYGYTF. The gene calls are TRBV6-5 and TRBJ1-2; no clear D gene. There are 13 residues in the CDR3. With 2 bases removed from V and 5 bases from J, the gap between germline ends came to 9 bases. Looked up from germline, CDR1 is MNHEY and CDR2 is SVGAGI.

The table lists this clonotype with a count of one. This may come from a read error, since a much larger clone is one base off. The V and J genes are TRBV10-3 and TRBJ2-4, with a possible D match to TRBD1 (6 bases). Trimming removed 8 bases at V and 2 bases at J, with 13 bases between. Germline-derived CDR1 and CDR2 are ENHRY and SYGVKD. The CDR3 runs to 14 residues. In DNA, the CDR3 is TGTGCCATCGGGGGCGACGTGACCAAAAACATTCAGTACTTC. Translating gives CAIGGDVTKNIQYF.

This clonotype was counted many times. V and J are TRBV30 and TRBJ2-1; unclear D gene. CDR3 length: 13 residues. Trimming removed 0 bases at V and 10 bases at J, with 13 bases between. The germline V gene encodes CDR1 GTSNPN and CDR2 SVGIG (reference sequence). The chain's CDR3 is CAWSVPKLREQFF. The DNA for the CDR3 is TGTGCCTGGAGTGTACCTAAATTGAGGGAGCAGTTCTTC.

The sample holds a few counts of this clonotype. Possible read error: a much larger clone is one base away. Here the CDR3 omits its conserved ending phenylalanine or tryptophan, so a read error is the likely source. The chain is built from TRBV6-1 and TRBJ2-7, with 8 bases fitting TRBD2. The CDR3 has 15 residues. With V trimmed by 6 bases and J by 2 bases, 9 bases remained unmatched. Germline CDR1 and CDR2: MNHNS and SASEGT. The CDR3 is CASRPSGSYTYEQYS. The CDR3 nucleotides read TGTGCCAGCAGGCCTAGCGGGTCATACACCTACGAGCAGTACTCC.

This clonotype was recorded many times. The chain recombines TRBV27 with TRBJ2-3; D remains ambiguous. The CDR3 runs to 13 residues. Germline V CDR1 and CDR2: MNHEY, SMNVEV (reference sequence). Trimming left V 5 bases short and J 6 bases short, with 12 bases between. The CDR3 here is CASSTGLWDTQYF. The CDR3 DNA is TGTGCCAGCAGTACCGGGTTATGGGATACGCAGTATTTT.

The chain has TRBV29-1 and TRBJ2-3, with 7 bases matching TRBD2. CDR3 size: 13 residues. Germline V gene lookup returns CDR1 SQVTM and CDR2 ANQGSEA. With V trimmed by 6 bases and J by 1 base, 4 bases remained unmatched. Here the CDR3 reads CSVGGSRTDTQYF. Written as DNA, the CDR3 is TGCAGCGTGGGGGGGTCCCGCACAGATACGCAGTATTTT.

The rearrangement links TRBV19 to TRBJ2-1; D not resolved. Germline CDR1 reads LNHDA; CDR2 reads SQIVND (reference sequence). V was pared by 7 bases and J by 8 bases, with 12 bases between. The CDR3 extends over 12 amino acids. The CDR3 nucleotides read TGTGCCAGTATCGGGTTCCTCGATGAGCAGTTCTTC. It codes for CASIGFLDEQFF.

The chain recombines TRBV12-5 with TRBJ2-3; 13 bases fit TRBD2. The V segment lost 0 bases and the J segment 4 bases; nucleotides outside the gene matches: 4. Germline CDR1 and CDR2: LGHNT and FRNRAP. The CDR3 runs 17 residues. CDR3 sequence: CASGLVLLAGGPDTQYF. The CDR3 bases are TGTGCTAGTGGTTTGGTCTTACTAGCGGGGGGGCCAGATACGCAGTATTTT.

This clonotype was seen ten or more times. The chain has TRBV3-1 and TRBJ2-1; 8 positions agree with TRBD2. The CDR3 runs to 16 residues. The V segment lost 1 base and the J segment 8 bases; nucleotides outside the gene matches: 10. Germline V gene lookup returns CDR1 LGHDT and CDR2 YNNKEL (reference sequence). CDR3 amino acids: CASSQASGGAGDEQFF. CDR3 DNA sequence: TGTGCCAGCAGCCAAGCTTCCGGGGGGGCCGGGGATGAGCAGTTCTTC.

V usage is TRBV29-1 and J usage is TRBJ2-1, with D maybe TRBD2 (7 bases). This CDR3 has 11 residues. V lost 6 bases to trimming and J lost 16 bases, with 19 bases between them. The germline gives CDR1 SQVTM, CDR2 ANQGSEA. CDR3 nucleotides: TGCAGCGTCGACCGGGGGGCACTAAACTTCTTC. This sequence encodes CSVDRGALNFF.

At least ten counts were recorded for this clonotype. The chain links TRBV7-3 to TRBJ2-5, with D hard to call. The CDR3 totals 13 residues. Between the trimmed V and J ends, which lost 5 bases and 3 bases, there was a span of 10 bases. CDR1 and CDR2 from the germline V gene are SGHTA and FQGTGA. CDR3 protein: CASSPGGKETQYF. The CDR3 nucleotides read TGTGCCAGCAGCCCAGGTGGGAAAGAGACCCAGTACTTC. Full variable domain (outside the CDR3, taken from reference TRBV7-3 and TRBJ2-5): GAGVSQTPSNKVTEKGKYVELRCDPISGHTALYWYRQSLGQGPEFLIYFQGTGAADDSGLPNDRFFAVRPEGSVSTLKIQRTERGDSAVYLCASSPGGKETQYFGPGTRLLVL.

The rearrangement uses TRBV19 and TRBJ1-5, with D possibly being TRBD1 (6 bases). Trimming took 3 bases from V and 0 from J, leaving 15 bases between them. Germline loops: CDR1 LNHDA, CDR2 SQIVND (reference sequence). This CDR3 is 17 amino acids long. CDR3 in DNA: TGTGCCAGTAGTATGACAGGAGGGGAGTATAGCAATCAGCCCCAGCATTTT. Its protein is CASSMTGGEYSNQPQHF.

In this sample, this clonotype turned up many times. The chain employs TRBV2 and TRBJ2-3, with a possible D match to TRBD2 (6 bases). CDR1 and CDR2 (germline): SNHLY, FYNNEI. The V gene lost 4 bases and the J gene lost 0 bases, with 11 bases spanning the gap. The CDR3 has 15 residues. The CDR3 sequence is CASSVGGTSTDTQYF. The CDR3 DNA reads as TGTGCCAGCAGTGTAGGCGGGACCAGCACAGATACGCAGTATTTT.

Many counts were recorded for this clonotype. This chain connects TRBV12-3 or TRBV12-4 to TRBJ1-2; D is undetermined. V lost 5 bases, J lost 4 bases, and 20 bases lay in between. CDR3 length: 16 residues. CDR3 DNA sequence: TGTGCCAGCAGTCCGCCATTTGTGGGTTTTAGCTATGGCTACACCTTC. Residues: CASSPPFVGFSYGYTF.

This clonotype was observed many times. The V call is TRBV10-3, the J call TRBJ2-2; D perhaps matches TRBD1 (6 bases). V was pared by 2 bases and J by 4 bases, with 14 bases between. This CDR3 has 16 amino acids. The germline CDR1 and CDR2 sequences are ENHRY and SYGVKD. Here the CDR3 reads CAISEPRQVGTGELFF. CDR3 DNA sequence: TGTGCCATCAGTGAGCCAAGACAGGTTGGCACCGGGGAGCTGTTTTTT.

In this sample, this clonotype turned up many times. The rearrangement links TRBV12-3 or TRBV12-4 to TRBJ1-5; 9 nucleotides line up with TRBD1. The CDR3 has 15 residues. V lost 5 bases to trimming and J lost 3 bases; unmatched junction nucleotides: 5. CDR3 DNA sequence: TGTGCCAGCAGTCCGGACAGGGGTTACAATCAGCCCCAGCATTTT. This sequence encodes CASSPDRGYNQPQHF.

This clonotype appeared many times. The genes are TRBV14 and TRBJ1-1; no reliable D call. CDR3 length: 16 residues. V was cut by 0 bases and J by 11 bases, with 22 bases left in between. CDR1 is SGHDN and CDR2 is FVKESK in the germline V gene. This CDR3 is CASSQEPVGGRLGAFF. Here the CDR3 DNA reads TGTGCCAGCAGCCAAGAGCCCGTCGGCGGCCGACTCGGGGCTTTCTTT.

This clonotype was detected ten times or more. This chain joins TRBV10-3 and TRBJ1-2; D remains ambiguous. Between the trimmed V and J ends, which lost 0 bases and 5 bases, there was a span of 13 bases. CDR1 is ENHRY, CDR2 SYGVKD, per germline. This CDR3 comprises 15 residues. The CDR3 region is CAISESIGLQYGYTF. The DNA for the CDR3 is TGTGCCATCAGTGAGTCGATAGGTCTTCAGTATGGCTACACCTTC.

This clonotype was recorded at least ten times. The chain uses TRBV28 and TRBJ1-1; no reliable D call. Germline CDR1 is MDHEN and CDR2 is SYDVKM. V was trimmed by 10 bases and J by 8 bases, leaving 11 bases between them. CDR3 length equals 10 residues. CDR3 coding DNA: TGTGCCACCCTCATGAGGGAAGCTTTCTTT. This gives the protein CATLMREAFF.

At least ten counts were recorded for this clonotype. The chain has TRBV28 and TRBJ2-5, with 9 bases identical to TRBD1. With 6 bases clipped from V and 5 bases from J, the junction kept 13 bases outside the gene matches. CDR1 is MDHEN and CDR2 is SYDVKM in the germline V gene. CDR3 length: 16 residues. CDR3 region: CASSSRGQGRSETQYF. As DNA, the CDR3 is TGTGCCAGCAGCTCCCGCGGACAGGGGAGATCGGAGACCCAGTACTTC.

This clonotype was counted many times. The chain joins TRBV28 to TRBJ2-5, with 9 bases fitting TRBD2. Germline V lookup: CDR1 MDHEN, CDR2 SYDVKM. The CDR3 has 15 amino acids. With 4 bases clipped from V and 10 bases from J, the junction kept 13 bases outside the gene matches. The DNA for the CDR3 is TGTGCCAGCAGTTCCTCCCTAGCGGGACTTGAAGTCCAGTACTTC. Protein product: CASSSSLAGLEVQYF.

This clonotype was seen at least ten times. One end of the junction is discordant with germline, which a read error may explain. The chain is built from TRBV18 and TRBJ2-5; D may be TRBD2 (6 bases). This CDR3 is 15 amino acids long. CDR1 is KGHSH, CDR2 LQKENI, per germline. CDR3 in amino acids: CASSTPGTFGETQYF. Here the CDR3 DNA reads TGTGCCAGCTCAACACCCGGGACTTTTGGTGAGACCCAGTACTTC.

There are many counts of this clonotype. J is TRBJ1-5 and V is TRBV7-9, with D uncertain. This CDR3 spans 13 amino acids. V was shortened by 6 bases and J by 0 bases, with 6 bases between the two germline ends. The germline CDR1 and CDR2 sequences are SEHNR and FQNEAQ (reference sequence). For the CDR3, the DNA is TGTGCCAGCAGTTTTGGTAGCAATCAGCCCCAGCATTTT. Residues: CASSFGSNQPQHF.

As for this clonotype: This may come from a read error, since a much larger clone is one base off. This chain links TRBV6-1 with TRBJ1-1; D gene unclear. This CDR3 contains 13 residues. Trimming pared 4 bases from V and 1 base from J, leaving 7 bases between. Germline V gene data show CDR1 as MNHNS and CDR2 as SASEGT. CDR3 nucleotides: TGTGCCAGCAGTGGGTTTGAGAACACTGAAGCTTTCTTT. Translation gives CASSGFENTEAFF.